This T cell receptor beta chain was observed in a study of beta chain features in type 1 diabetes (dated by TCRdb to 2017 to 2018). Turning to the overall study: Mean age, gender distribution, total cell number and subset yield did not differ between patients and healthy donors. A total of about 110,000,000 sorted cells were examined across all samples, and a strong correlation was observed between cell number per subset and RNA yield. In the study, TCRB repertoires of sorted circulating CD4+ T cell subsets from recently diagnosed type 1 diabetes patients were compared with those of matched healthy donors. Whereas all 30 or so donors provided naive and central memory subsets, regulatory and stem cell-like memory subsets were isolated from just 8 patients and about 8 healthy donors.

Broad study findings and their caveats: Because the HLA sub-analyses included only small numbers of individuals, any influence of HLA type on TCRB rearrangement was left unresolved. At VDJ recombination sites, type 1 diabetes patients had fewer insertions and more deleted nucleotides, which implies abnormalities in thymic rearrangement. PCR may preferentially amplify shorter templates, but because patient and control samples were amplified and corrected together, any resulting skew would affect both groups equally. Type 1 diabetes patients showed a moderate but significant shortening of TCRB CDR3 length in all four CD4+ subsets. The naive, central memory and regulatory TCRB repertoires appeared to resemble one another more closely among patients than among healthy donors. Because cDNA was sequenced instead of genomic DNA, highly expressing activated cells could be over-represented, though the groups showed no difference in activation or CD3 levels.

Trimming removed 1 base from V and 4 bases from J, leaving 10 bases between the germline ends. Counted from cysteine to phenylalanine, this CDR3 has 14 amino acids. This entry keeps only the CDR3 DNA: 42 bases, framed from base 1. CDR1 is given as SGHDN and CDR2 as FVKESK, both from the germline V gene. A single peripheral blood draw of approximately 0.11 L on average was collected from each donor into heparinised tubes. Using a panel that included CD45RO, CCR7, CD25, CD127, CD95 and CD27, naive, central memory, regulatory and stem cell-like memory CD4+ T cells were sorted on a BD FACSAria II. Purity was above 95% for every sorted population. PBMCs were isolated right away by Lymphoprep density gradient centrifugation and were stained directly, without culture. So that batch effects would be minimized, each experiment stained and sorted samples in pairs, pairing one healthy donor with one patient.

Notes on this clone: Its antigen is not yet known. No much larger clone is present one base from it, and per-base qualities are unavailable.

The entire amount of isolated RNA was reverse transcribed using the High Capacity cDNA Reverse Transcription Kit, so the sequenced TCRB transcripts were expressed ones. Deep immunoSEQ sequencing was performed on naive, central memory and regulatory T cell samples, with an average of roughly 3.3 million total reads per sample. Sorted cells were lysed in RLT buffer, and RNA was extracted using DNase-treated RNeasy Micro or Mini kits according to cell number. To prevent cross-contamination, every cell subset was processed on its own, while patient and healthy donor samples were processed together. The immunoSEQ multiplex PCR was used to amplify TCRB sequences from cDNA, generating 87-bp fragments that spanned the CDR3 region. Sequencing of the amplicons was done on the Illumina HiSeq platform. The study's own analysis went as follows. Synthetic template baselines were used to correct PCR bias computationally, reads within Hamming distance 2 were collapsed together, and singletons that could not be merged were discarded. Reads were aligned against IMGT to assign V, D and J genes, CDR3 length and insertions or deletions at six rearrangement sites. Clonotype counts were normalized to sorted cell number within each subset before computing true diversity and Gini coefficients with the tcR R package. The overlap coefficient, calculated on TCRB nucleotide sequences, was used to measure repertoire sharing. Out-of-frame TCRB sequences from naive cells were analyzed as a proxy for the pre-selection repertoire. Sourced from immuneACCESS, this table was stored by TCRdb with only in-frame sequences that have V and J called. A share of the clones is absent; for the studies checked, an unresolved V gene accounts for under half, and the remainder has no known explanation. D and trimming come from the DNA, and the V and J calls and clone size come from that table. The sample has about 650,000 clones on record, over 10% of them singletons. The ten biggest clones cover 0.09% to 0.15% of the sample.

The sequence came from a man aged 30 to 39 with type 1 diabetes. Material: naive CD4+ T cells from blood. What the cell subset or site label conveys for this sample: true naive CD4+ T cells. This receptor chain uses TRBV14 and TRBJ1-2, and perhaps TRBD1 as D gene, on 5 matching bases. The nucleotides are TGTGCCAGCAGCCAAGGCCAGGGAAGCTATGGCTACACCTTC. The encoded protein is CASSQGQGSYGYTF.